This T cell receptor beta chain comes out of a study of T cell responses to AZD1222 COVID-19 vaccine. With respect to this clone: Its antigen remains unknown.

The CDR3 runs 13 residues. Trimming cost V 8 bases and J 0 bases, with 11 bases left between them. The V gene's germline CDR1 is SQVTM and CDR2 ANQGSEA. The repertoire was sequenced with immunoSEQ multiplex PCR; TCRdb's copy has only in-frame clones and lacks some. The data hold fewer than 200,000 clones, with more than 80% observed a single time. General observations from the study: An increase in Spike-specific TCR breadth and depth was observed after two AZD1222 doses.

The chain couples TRBV29-1 to TRBJ1-3, with D possibly matching TRBD1 (5 bases). This sequence originates from an adult who received the MenACWY meningococcal vaccine as a control. Here the sequenced sample was peripheral blood, taken 28 days after the second dose of the MenACWY control vaccine. The CDR3 spells CSIERGSGNTIYF. Here the CDR3 DNA reads TGCAGCATCGAAAGGGGCTCTGGAAACACCATATATTTT. Full variable domain (remainder filled in from reference TRBV29-1 and TRBJ1-3): SAVISQKPSRDICQRGTSLTIQCQVDSQVTMMFWYRQQPGQSLTLIATANQGSEATYESGFVIDKFPISRPNLTFSTLTVSNMSPEDSSIYLCSIERGSGNTIYFGEGSWLTVV.